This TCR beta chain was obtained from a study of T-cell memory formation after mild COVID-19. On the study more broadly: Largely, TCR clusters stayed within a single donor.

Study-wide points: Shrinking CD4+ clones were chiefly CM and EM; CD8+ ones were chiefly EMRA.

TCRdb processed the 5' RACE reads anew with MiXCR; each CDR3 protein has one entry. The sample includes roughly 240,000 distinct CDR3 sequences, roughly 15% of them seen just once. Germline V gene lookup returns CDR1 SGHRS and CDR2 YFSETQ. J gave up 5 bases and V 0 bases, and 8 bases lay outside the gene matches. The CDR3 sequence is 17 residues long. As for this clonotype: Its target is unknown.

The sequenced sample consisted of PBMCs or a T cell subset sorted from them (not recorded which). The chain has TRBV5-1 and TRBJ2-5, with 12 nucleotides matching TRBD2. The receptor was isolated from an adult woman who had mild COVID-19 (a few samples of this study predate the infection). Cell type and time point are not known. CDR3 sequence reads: CASSLAVRLAGVETQYF. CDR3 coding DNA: TGCGCCAGCAGCTTGGCCGTCCGACTAGCGGGGGTGGAGACCCAGTACTTC. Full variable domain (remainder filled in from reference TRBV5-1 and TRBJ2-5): KAGVTQTPRYLIKTRGQQVTLSCSPISGHRSVSWYQQTPGQGLQFLFEYFSETQRNKGNFPGRFSGRQFSNSRSEMNVSTLELGDSALYLCASSLAVRLAGVETQYFGPGTRLLVL.